These 15 T cell receptor beta chains were sequenced from one sample in a study of OX40 agonist ivuxolimab in advanced cancers. Using immunoSEQ multiplex PCR, the repertoire was profiled, and TCRdb retains in-frame clones only, with some absent. Of under 50,000 clones listed, about 87% are singletons. This specimen was CD4+ or CD8+ T cells sorted from blood, taken in a trial of the OX40 agonist ivuxolimab. Receptor source: an adult with an advanced solid tumor such as melanoma, head and neck, liver or kidney cancer.

The chain has TRBV12-5 and TRBJ2-1; the D gene is possibly TRBD1 (6 bases). Germline CDR1 and CDR2: LGHNT and FRNRAP. With 9 bases removed from V and 0 bases from J, the gap between germline ends came to 9 bases. This CDR3 spans 13 amino acids. The CDR3 nucleotides are TGTGCTAGCCGGACAGCCTCCTACAATGAGCAGTTCTTC. Residues: CASRTASYNEQFF.

CDR3 residues: CASSYSGTNYGYTF. As DNA, the CDR3 is TGTGCCAGCAGTTACTCGGGGACAAACTATGGCTACACCTTC. The V and J genes are TRBV6-6 and TRBJ1-2; TRBD1 might be the D (6 bases). With 0 bases removed from V and 2 bases from J, the gap between germline ends came to 7 bases. This CDR3 has 14 amino acids. The germline gives CDR1 MNHNY, CDR2 SVGAGI (reference sequence).

This chain uses TRBV29-1 with TRBJ2-1, with 12 bases lining up with TRBD2. CDR3 size: 13 residues. J lost 6 bases, V lost 4 bases, and 1 base had no gene match. Looked up from germline, CDR1 is SQVTM and CDR2 is ANQGSEA. The CDR3 is CSVAGLAGNEQFF. Written as DNA, the CDR3 is TGCAGCGTTGCGGGACTAGCGGGCAATGAGCAGTTCTTC.

This clone has only a few counts. This rearrangement joins TRBV2 to TRBJ1-1; TRBD1 matches at 7 bases. The V and J ends lost 7 bases and 0 bases, in that order; junction bases with no gene match: 5. The CDR3 consists of 14 residues. Per the germline V gene, CDR1 is SNHLY and CDR2 is FYNNEI. DNA of the CDR3: TGTGCCAGCATACCGACAGGGCTGAACACTGAAGCTTTCTTT. Its translation: CASIPTGLNTEAFF.

The chain employs TRBV7-2 and TRBJ2-2; the D gene is possibly TRBD2 (6 bases). V lost 7 bases and J lost 3, with 15 bases in between. Germline lookup yields CDR1 SGHTA and CDR2 FQGNSA. CDR3 length: 15 residues. Here the CDR3 reads CASTLGGGDTGELFF. The CDR3 bases are TGTGCCAGCACCCTTGGGGGAGGTGACACCGGGGAGCTGTTTTTT.

This chain connects TRBV9 to TRBJ2-5; 9 nucleotides agree with TRBD2. CDR1 is SGDLS, CDR2 YYNGEE, per germline. Trimming at V came to 0 bases and at J to 4 bases, leaving 4 bases not matched to a gene. The CDR3 totals 15 residues. The CDR3 nucleotides read TGTGCCAGCAGCGTAGGCGGGGGGGCTGCAGAGACCCAGTACTTC. It yields the protein CASSVGGGAAETQYF.

The J gene is TRBJ1-1, the V gene TRBV29-1; maybe TRBD1 (5 bases). V lost 1 base, J lost 6 bases, and 6 bases lay in between. Germline V gives CDR1 SQVTM, CDR2 ANQGSEA. This CDR3 has 11 amino acids. CDR3 region: CSVEGQPEAFF. CDR3 bases: TGCAGCGTTGAAGGACAGCCTGAAGCTTTCTTT. Full variable domain (remainder filled in from reference TRBV29-1 and TRBJ1-1): SAVISQKPSRDICQRGTSLTIQCQVDSQVTMMFWYRQQPGQSLTLIATANQGSEATYESGFVIDKFPISRPNLTFSTLTVSNMSPEDSSIYLCSVEGQPEAFFGQGTRLTVV.

The chain is built from TRBV4-2 and TRBJ1-2; the D is unclear. CDR3 length: 14 amino acids. In germline, CDR1 is LGHNA, CDR2 YNFKEQ. V lost 0 bases and J 4 bases, leaving 9 bases between the germline ends. CDR3 region: CASSQEGSFYGYTF. The CDR3, as DNA: TGTGCCAGCAGCCAAGAGGGGTCGTTCTATGGCTACACCTTC.

This clone was detected a few times. The CDR3 region has the DNA TGTGCCAGCAGCGACGGGCGGGGTAGCACAGATACGCAGTATTTT. Amino acids: CASSDGRGSTDTQYF. V usage is TRBV6-5 and J usage is TRBJ2-3; perhaps TRBD2 as D (6 bases). V lost 6 bases to trimming and J lost 0 bases, with 13 bases between them. The germline V gene encodes CDR1 MNHEY and CDR2 SVGAGI. This CDR3 is 15 amino acids long.

This chain connects TRBV18 to TRBJ1-3; a possible D gene is TRBD1 (5 bases). The V and J ends lost 3 bases and 4 bases respectively, with 19 bases between them. In germline, CDR1 is KGHSH, CDR2 LQKENI. This CDR3 spans 17 amino acids. In DNA, the CDR3 is TGTGCCAGCTCACCCCCAGCAGGGCCTTACTCCGGAAACACCATATATTTT. Amino acids: CASSPPAGPYSGNTIYF.

This chain links TRBV2 with TRBJ1-2, with a weak D call TRBD1 (5 bases). Trimming shortened V by 4 bases and J by 7 bases, and 13 bases separated the two germline ends. CDR1 and CDR2 (germline): SNHLY, FYNNEI. This CDR3 is built from 13 residues. The CDR3 nucleotides are TGTGCCAGCAGTGTGGCTGGGACGTCTGGCTACACCTTC. Its protein is CASSVAGTSGYTF. Full variable domain (rest looked up from reference TRBV2 and TRBJ1-2): EPEVTQTPSHQVTQMGQEVILRCVPISNHLYFYWYRQILGQKVEFLVSFYNNEISEKSEIFDDQFSVERPDGSNFTLKIRSTKLEDSAMYFCASSVAGTSGYTFGSGTRLTVV.

The J gene is TRBJ1-5, the V gene TRBV7-2, with D hard to call. The V gene lost 1 base and the J gene lost 4 bases, with 5 bases spanning the gap. CDR1 SGHTA and CDR2 FQGNSA come from the germline V gene. The CDR3 has 13 residues. In nucleotides, the CDR3 is TGTGCCAGCAGCTTAGGGCCTAATCAGCCCCAGCATTTT. Protein sequence: CASSLGPNQPQHF.

The chain carries TRBV6-5 and TRBJ1-5, with TRBD1 as a possible D gene (6 bases). The length of the CDR3 is 15 residues. Germline loops: CDR1 MNHEY, CDR2 SVGAGI. V lost 4 bases and J 5 bases, leaving 15 bases between the germline ends. CDR3 in DNA: TGTGCCAGCAGTTTACAGGGTGGGGGCCATCAGCCCCAGCATTTT. Protein: CASSLQGGGHQPQHF.

V usage is TRBV19 and J usage is TRBJ2-7, with D hard to call. The germline V and J ends were trimmed by 1 base and 0 bases, with 7 bases remaining between them. Germline-derived CDR1 and CDR2 are LNHDA and SQIVND (reference sequence). The length of the CDR3 is 14 residues. This chain's CDR3 is CASSIADSSYEQYF. In DNA form, the CDR3 reads TGTGCCAGTAGTATAGCAGATAGCTCCTACGAGCAGTACTTC.

This clone has only one observation. The chain carries TRBV28 and TRBJ2-1; 7 bases are a match to TRBD1. The V and J ends lost 6 bases and 9 bases, in that order; junction bases with no gene match: 5. The germline CDR1 and CDR2 sequences are MDHEN and SYDVKM. This CDR3 is 12 amino acids long. The CDR3 DNA is TGTGCCAGCAGCACAGGGGCAGGTGAGCAGTTCTTC. Its translation is CASSTGAGEQFF.